This T cell receptor beta chain was identified during a study of human T cells and chemical hapten exposure. As for the study in general: 2% DPC was applied to approximately 2 cm by approximately 2 cm of upper inner arm skin for sensitization. Diphenylcyclopropenone was applied weekly to patients' scalps across the approximately 24-week study. From small differences in pooled library volume came most of the variation in per-sample TCR yields.

In TCRdb, the RACE reads were re-called with MiXCR into one record per CDR3 protein. In the table there are approximately 60,000 distinct CDR3 sequences, approximately 8.6% of which are singletons. Documented time point: patch test 1, 2 weeks after DPC sensitization. Regarding treatment: therapeutic diphenylcyclopropenone sensitization with weekly scalp DPC. Donors, patients with alopecia ranging from 18 to 70 years old and judged suitable for DPC, provided samples. J gave up 2 bases and V 0 bases, and 7 bases lay outside the gene matches. This CDR3 region has 17 residues. Germline V gene lookup returns CDR1 SGDLS and CDR2 YYNGEE. This clonotype was seen at least ten times.

The source material was whole blood, sampled in connection with sensitization to the hapten diphenylcyclopropenone (DPC). This chain joins TRBV9 and TRBJ1-3; 8 bases are shared with TRBD1. The clonotype comes from a woman aged 40 to 50 with alopecia areata. Some clones in this sample may be carry-over from other donors' samples. The CDR3 loop is CASSVGTGQGAGNTIYF. DNA for the CDR3: TGTGCCAGCAGCGTAGGTACCGGACAGGGAGCTGGAAACACCATATATTTT.